The source of this T cell receptor (beta chain) is a study of cytomegalovirus exposure and HLA in healthy donors. Germline V gene sequence: CDR1 SNHLY, CDR2 FYNNEI. V trimming: 5 bases; J trimming: 9 bases; junction bases outside the gene matches: 7. The CDR3 totals 13 residues. The PCR was carried out with 60 Vbeta primers and 13 Jbeta primers. Some clones are missing from TCRdb's copy, which holds only in-frame ones; the method was immunoSEQ multiplex PCR. This sample yields 85,000 to 130,000 clones, of which approximately 82% are seen a single time; around 1.2% belongs to the top ten. This clone occurred a few times.

The receptor was isolated from a woman between 18 and 29 years old in good health and CMV-seronegative. Material for sequencing was PBMCs. The chain recombines TRBV2 with TRBJ2-1; the match to TRBD1 covers 7 bases. This CDR3 reads CASSLTGPTEQFF. The CDR3 DNA sequence: TGTGCCAGCAGTTTGACAGGGCCCACTGAGCAGTTCTTC.